What follows are 30 T cell receptor beta chains derived from one specimen sequenced in a study of blood T cell repertoires in COVID-19 (TCRdb year 2020). Receptors were amplified or captured by the immunoSEQ multiplex PCR assay. TCRdb stores this immuneACCESS table with in-frame sequences only. Part of the clones is absent; in the studies checked, under half of the shortfall reflects unresolved V genes, and no reason is known for the rest. This sample holds 270,000 or so clones; roughly 91% were observed only once. The ten most abundant clones make up about 4.2% of the sample. The sample was peripheral blood. The receptors originated from a man aged 40-49 years with acute or convalescent COVID-19.

This clone was picked up one time. This chain connects TRBV24-1 to TRBJ2-3; 7 nucleotides align to TRBD1. Germline V gene sequence: CDR1 KGHDR, CDR2 SFDVKD. Losses at the gene ends were 3 bases for V and 1 base for J; bases not matched to a gene: 6. CDR3 length: 16 amino acids. The CDR3, as DNA: TGTGCCACCAGTGATCTGACAGGGAGCGGCACAGATACGCAGTATTTT. It specifies CATSDLTGSGTDTQYF.

The chain is built from TRBV7-2 and TRBJ2-3, with 9 nucleotides matching TRBD2. The ends lost 5 bases at V and 3 bases at J; junction bases unmatched: 6. CDR1 and CDR2 from the germline V gene are SGHTA and FQGNSA. This CDR3 comprises 15 residues. CDR3 in DNA: TGTGCCAGCAGCCTGGGGCGGGGGGGGACAGATACGCAGTATTTT. Amino acids: CASSLGRGGTDTQYF.

This chain joins TRBV5-1 and TRBJ2-2; 8 nucleotides align to TRBD1. Germline V gene sequence: CDR1 SGHRS, CDR2 YFSETQ. The CDR3 is 15 amino acids. The ends lost 3 bases at V and 6 bases at J; junction bases unmatched: 7. In nucleotides, the CDR3 is TGCGCCAGCAGCTCATGGACAGGGAAGCCCGGGGAGCTGTTTTTT. Protein sequence: CASSSWTGKPGELFF.

This chain connects TRBV5-5 to TRBJ2-3; possible D gene TRBD2, 5 bases. V was shortened by 0 bases and J by 6 bases, with 14 bases between the two germline ends. Germline CDR1 is SGHKS and CDR2 is YYEKEE (reference sequence). This CDR3 is built from 15 residues. CDR3 bases: TGTGCCAGCAGCTTGGAGCTTTGGAGGATCGATACGCAGTATTTT. Translated, it gives CASSLELWRIDTQYF.

V and J are TRBV5-1 and TRBJ1-5, with D tentatively TRBD1 (6 bases). Trimming stripped 4 bases from V and 2 bases from J, with 25 bases between. Germline lookup yields CDR1 SGHRS and CDR2 YFSETQ. This CDR3 region has 19 residues. The CDR3: CASSLRKASETGRNQPQHF. The CDR3 DNA reads TGCGCCAGCAGCCTCAGAAAGGCATCCGAGACAGGACGCAATCAGCCCCAGCATTTT.

The genes are TRBV29-1 and TRBJ2-3; D is possibly TRBD2 (6 bases). The CDR3 is 14 residues long. Germline V lookup: CDR1 SQVTM, CDR2 ANQGSEA. V lost 5 bases, J lost 4 bases, and 16 bases lay in between. CDR3 protein: CSVFPSWDSDTQYF. CDR3 bases: TGCAGCGTTTTCCCGTCATGGGACTCAGATACGCAGTATTTT.

The chain links TRBV6-1 to TRBJ2-2; weak D call: TRBD1 (6 bases). This CDR3 contains 14 residues. Germline V CDR1 and CDR2: MNHNS, SASEGT. V lost 2 bases to trimming and J lost 7 bases, with 11 bases between them. The CDR3 protein is CASSEFEGVGELFF. In DNA, the CDR3 is TGTGCCAGCAGTGAATTCGAGGGGGTCGGGGAGCTGTTTTTT.

This clone has a single count. Since the CDR3 does not end with the conserved phenylalanine or tryptophan, this likely comes from a read error. The DNA is left out, because the CDR3 cannot be placed on it with certainty; the CDR3 is given as TCRdb lists it. The CDR3 region is CASSPRTSGGLYL. The chain employs TRBV6-2 or TRBV6-3 and TRBJ2-3; the table names TRBD2, a call not compared with the DNA. A total of 13 residues make up the CDR3, ends included. Germline lookup yields CDR1 MNHEY and CDR2 SVGEGT.

This clone was seen once. CDR3 bases: TGTGCCAGCAGCTTCCGACTAGCGGGGGGTATAGTGAATGAGCAGTTCTTC. This gives the protein CASSFRLAGGIVNEQFF. The rearrangement uses TRBV7-2 and TRBJ2-1; 13 bases match TRBD2. Germline CDR1 reads SGHTA; CDR2 reads FQGNSA. CDR3 length equals 17 residues. V lost 3 bases, J lost 7 bases, and 9 bases stayed unmatched.

This chain uses TRBV5-1 with TRBJ1-4; tentative D call: TRBD1 (5 bases). Germline-derived CDR1 and CDR2 are SGHRS and YFSETQ. Trimming removed 4 bases at V and 5 bases at J, with 12 bases between. The CDR3 runs to 14 residues. In DNA, the CDR3 is TGCGCCAGCAGCGGCGGGGGAGGGAATGAAAAACTGTTTTTT. Protein: CASSGGGGNEKLFF.

This chain uses TRBV6-5 with TRBJ1-1; possible D gene TRBD1, 6 bases. V gave up 6 bases and J gave up 7 bases, with 15 bases separating them. The CDR3 spans 13 residues. Germline assignment: CDR1 MNHEY and CDR2 SVGAGI. In nucleotides, the CDR3 is TGTGCCAGCAGCTACGCAGGGGTGAGTGAAGCTTTCTTT. Translating gives CASSYAGVSEAFF.

The J gene is TRBJ2-3, the V gene TRBV24-1; D is uncertain. The CDR3 totals 16 residues. Germline V CDR1 and CDR2: KGHDR, SFDVKD. Trimming took off 0 bases at V and 2 bases at J, with 11 bases between the two ends. CDR3 loop: CATSDLLRLYTDTQYF. In DNA form, the CDR3 reads TGTGCCACCAGTGATTTGTTGCGGCTTTACACAGATACGCAGTATTTT.

As for this clone: Other nucleotide sequences from this sample produce the same CDR3. The J gene is TRBJ2-2, the V gene TRBV6-5; maybe TRBD2 (7 bases). V was cut by 8 bases and J by 3 bases, with 10 bases left in between. CDR1 and CDR2 from the germline V gene are MNHEY and SVGAGI. The CDR3 consists of 13 residues. The CDR3 loop reads CASGGADTGELFF. CDR3 nucleotides: TGTGCCAGCGGGGGGGCGGACACCGGGGAGCTGTTTTTT.

This sequence joins TRBV9 and TRBJ2-7; D possibly corresponds to TRBD1 (6 bases). The CDR3 loop spans 15 amino acids. Germline V lookup: CDR1 SGDLS, CDR2 YYNGEE. The ends were cut back, 4 bases at V and 7 bases at J, with 21 bases in the middle. As DNA, the CDR3 is TGTGCCAGCAGCCCGACAGGACCGGTGGATGGAGAGCAGTACTTC. This gives the protein CASSPTGPVDGEQYF.

Comment on this clone: At the DNA level, this CDR3 is encoded by other sequences in the same sample as well. V and J are TRBV5-1 and TRBJ1-1; D call uncertain. The V end lost 4 bases, the J end lost 0 bases, and 7 bases lay between the germline ends. The CDR3 has 13 residues. CDR1 SGHRS and CDR2 YFSETQ come from the germline V gene. Written as DNA, the CDR3 is TGCGCCAGCAGCAGTCAGGTGAACACTGAAGCTTTCTTT. It yields the protein CASSSQVNTEAFF.

The chain joins TRBV30 to TRBJ2-3, with 8 positions matching TRBD2. J was trimmed by 2 bases and V by 3 bases; bases with no gene match: 10. Germline V CDR1 and CDR2: GTSNPN, SVGIG (reference sequence). The CDR3 totals 16 residues. CDR3 in amino acids: CAWSGRERVYTDTQYF. The CDR3 bases are TGTGCCTGGAGCGGGAGGGAGCGGGTGTACACAGATACGCAGTATTTT.

The rearrangement joins TRBV27 to TRBJ2-3, with D tentatively TRBD2 (6 bases). The CDR3 runs 15 residues. V was pared by 1 base and J by 3 bases, with 11 bases between. Germline V gives CDR1 MNHEY, CDR2 SMNVEV (reference sequence). CDR3 DNA sequence: TGTGCCAGCAGTTTATGGGCGGGGAGGACAGATACGCAGTATTTT. This translates into CASSLWAGRTDTQYF.

The genes are TRBV25-1 and TRBJ1-2; 9 nucleotides match TRBD1. CDR3 length: 16 residues. V gave up 5 bases and J gave up 5 bases; unmatched junction bases: 12. Per the germline V gene, CDR1 is MGHDK and CDR2 is SYGVNS. The CDR3 reads CASSTRTGEVPYGYTF. The CDR3 nucleotides read TGTGCCAGCAGTACTCGGACAGGGGAGGTGCCTTATGGCTACACCTTC.

The chain combines TRBV6-5 with TRBJ1-4; perhaps TRBD1 as D (5 bases). Looked up from germline, CDR1 is MNHEY and CDR2 is SVGAGI. The CDR3 sequence is 15 residues long. The germline V and J ends were trimmed by 6 bases and 3 bases, with 14 bases remaining between them. The CDR3: CASSLGGRPNEKLFF. Written as DNA, the CDR3 is TGTGCCAGCAGCCTCGGGGGACGGCCTAATGAAAAACTGTTTTTT.

This clone was picked up one time. The chain has TRBV10-3 and TRBJ2-5, with D possibly TRBD1 on 6 matching bases. This CDR3 has 13 residues. Germline CDR1 is ENHRY and CDR2 is SYGVKD. Trimming took off 2 bases at V and 7 bases at J, with 11 bases between the two ends. The CDR3 DNA reads TGTGCCATCAGTGAGGAGACAGGATGGACCCAGTACTTC. As protein: CAISEETGWTQYF.

The chain carries TRBV24-1 and TRBJ2-3; 13 bases align to TRBD2. The ends lost 5 bases at V and 5 bases at J; junction bases unmatched: 6. Per the germline V gene, CDR1 is KGHDR and CDR2 is SFDVKD. The CDR3 consists of 16 residues. The CDR3 loop reads CATSGTSGGAVDTQYF. The CDR3 DNA reads as TGTGCCACCAGTGGCACTAGCGGGGGGGCTGTAGATACGCAGTATTTT.

As for this clone: Mismatch with germline at one junction end may stem from a read error. The chain is built from TRBV7-9 and TRBJ2-7; 9 bases line up with TRBD1. CDR1 is SEHNR and CDR2 is FQNEAQ in the germline V gene (reference sequence). This CDR3 has 13 amino acids. DNA for the CDR3: TGTGCCAGCACCTTACAGGGGGCTGGGGAGCAGTACTTC. It specifies CASTLQGAGEQYF.

This clone was seen only once. This CDR3 is CASGLVSEEKLFF. In DNA form, the CDR3 reads TGTGCTAGTGGTTTAGTCTCCGAGGAAAAACTGTTTTTT. This chain links TRBV12-5 with TRBJ1-4; D remains unclear. This CDR3 is 13 amino acids long. In germline, CDR1 is LGHNT, CDR2 FRNRAP. Trimming left V 3 bases short and J 8 bases short, with 10 bases between.

The gene calls are TRBV18 and TRBJ1-2; TRBD1 matches at 11 bases. The length of the CDR3 is 14 residues. Losses at the gene ends were 3 bases for V and 6 bases for J; bases not matched to a gene: 3. Germline-derived CDR1 and CDR2 are KGHSH and LQKENI. The chain's CDR3 is CASSPDRGLHGYTF. CDR3 DNA: TGTGCCAGCTCACCGGACAGGGGGCTACATGGCTACACCTTC.

The V and J genes are TRBV7-3 and TRBJ2-7; no reliable D call. V gave up 2 bases and J gave up 0 bases, with 11 bases separating them. Per germline, CDR1 SGHTA and CDR2 FQGTGA. The CDR3 extends over 15 amino acids. CDR3 loop: CASSLSPVSSYEQYF. As DNA, the CDR3 is TGTGCCAGCAGCTTATCTCCAGTTTCCTCCTACGAGCAGTACTTC.

V is TRBV30 and J is TRBJ2-1; TRBD1 matches 11 bases. The V segment lost 4 bases and the J segment 4 bases; nucleotides outside the gene matches: 15. The germline V gene encodes CDR1 GTSNPN and CDR2 SVGIG (reference sequence). The CDR3 spans 18 residues. DNA of the CDR3: TGTGCCTGGATCAACCCGGGACAGGGGGGTTCTGTGTACAATGAGCAGTTCTTC. It specifies CAWINPGQGGSVYNEQFF. The whole variable domain, remainder taken from reference TRBV30 and TRBJ2-1, is SQTIHQWPATLVQPVGSPLSLECTVEGTSNPNLYWYRQAAGRGLQLLFYSVGIGQISSEVPQNLSASRPQDRQFILSSKKLLLSDSGFYLCAWINPGQGGSVYNEQFFGPGTRLTVL.

This clone was seen a single time. This chain connects TRBV4-1 to TRBJ2-1, with 8 bases matching TRBD1. The V and J ends lost 4 bases and 5 bases, in that order; junction bases with no gene match: 7. The CDR3 length is 15 residues. The germline V gene encodes CDR1 MGHRA and CDR2 YSYEKL. CDR3 loop: CASSLDRGSDNEQFF. The CDR3 nucleotides read TGCGCCAGCAGCCTTGACAGGGGATCGGACAATGAGCAGTTCTTC.

The chain carries TRBV27 and TRBJ1-5; tentative D call: TRBD1 (5 bases). The CDR3 runs 18 residues. CDR1 is MNHEY, CDR2 SMNVEV, per germline (reference sequence). The germline V and J ends were trimmed by 5 bases and 0 bases, with 20 bases remaining between them. This CDR3 is CASSPLFGGDPSNQPQHF. DNA of the CDR3: TGTGCCAGCAGTCCCCTTTTTGGGGGGGATCCTAGCAATCAGCCCCAGCATTTT.

The chain combines TRBV2 with TRBJ2-3; the match to TRBD2 covers 11 bases. Germline CDR1 and CDR2: SNHLY and FYNNEI. The CDR3 is 16 amino acids. With 4 bases clipped from V and 5 bases from J, the junction kept 8 bases outside the gene matches. CDR3 in amino acids: CASSALGLAEEDTQYF. The DNA for the CDR3 is TGTGCCAGCAGTGCTTTGGGACTAGCGGAGGAAGATACGCAGTATTTT.

V usage is TRBV5-4 and J usage is TRBJ1-2, with 8 bases lining up with TRBD1. V was clipped by 4 bases and J by 2 bases; unmatched bases: 4. The germline CDR1 and CDR2 sequences are SGHNT and YYREEE (reference sequence). The CDR3 has 14 amino acids. For the CDR3, the DNA is TGTGCCAGCAGCATGACAGGGGACAACTATGGCTACACCTTC. This gives the protein CASSMTGDNYGYTF.